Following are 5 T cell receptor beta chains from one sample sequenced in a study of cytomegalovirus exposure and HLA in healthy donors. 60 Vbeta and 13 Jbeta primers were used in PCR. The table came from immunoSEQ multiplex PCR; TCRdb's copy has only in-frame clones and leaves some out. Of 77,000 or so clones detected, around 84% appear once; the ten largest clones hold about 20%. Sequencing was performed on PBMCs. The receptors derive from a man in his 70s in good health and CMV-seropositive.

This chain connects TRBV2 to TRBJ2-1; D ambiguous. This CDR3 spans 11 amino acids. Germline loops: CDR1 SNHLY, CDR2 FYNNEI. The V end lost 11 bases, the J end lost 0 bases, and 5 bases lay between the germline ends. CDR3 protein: CAVSSYNEQFF. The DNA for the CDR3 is TGTGCCGTGAGCTCCTACAATGAGCAGTTCTTC. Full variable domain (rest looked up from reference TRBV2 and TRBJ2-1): EPEVTQTPSHQVTQMGQEVILRCVPISNHLYFYWYRQILGQKVEFLVSFYNNEISEKSEIFDDQFSVERPDGSNFTLKIRSTKLEDSAMYFCAVSSYNEQFFGPGTRLTVL.

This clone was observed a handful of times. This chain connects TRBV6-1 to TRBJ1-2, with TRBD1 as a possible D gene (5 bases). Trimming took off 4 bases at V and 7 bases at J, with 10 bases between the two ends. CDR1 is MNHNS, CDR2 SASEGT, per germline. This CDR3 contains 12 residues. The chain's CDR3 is CASSGDRGGYTF. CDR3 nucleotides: TGTGCCAGCAGTGGAGACAGAGGTGGCTACACCTTC.

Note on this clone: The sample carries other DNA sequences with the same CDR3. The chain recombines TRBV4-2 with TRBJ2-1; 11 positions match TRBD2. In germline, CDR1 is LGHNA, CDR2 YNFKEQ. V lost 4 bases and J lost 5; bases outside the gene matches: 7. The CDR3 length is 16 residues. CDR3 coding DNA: TGTGCCAGCAGCCGTACCGGGACTAGCGGCGACAATGAGCAGTTCTTC. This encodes CASSRTGTSGDNEQFF.

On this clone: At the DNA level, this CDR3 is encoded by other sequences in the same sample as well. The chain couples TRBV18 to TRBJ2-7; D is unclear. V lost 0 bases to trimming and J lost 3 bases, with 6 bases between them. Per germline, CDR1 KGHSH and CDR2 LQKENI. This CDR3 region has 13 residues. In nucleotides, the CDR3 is TGTGCCAGCTCACCACCCTCCAGCTACGAGCAGTACTTC. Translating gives CASSPPSSYEQYF.

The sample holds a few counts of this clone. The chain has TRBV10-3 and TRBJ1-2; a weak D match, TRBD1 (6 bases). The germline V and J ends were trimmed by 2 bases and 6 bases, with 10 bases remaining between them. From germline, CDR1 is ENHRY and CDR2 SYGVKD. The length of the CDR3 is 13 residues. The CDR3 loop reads CAISEGQNHGYTF. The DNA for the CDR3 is TGTGCCATCAGTGAGGGACAGAACCATGGCTACACCTTC.